This T cell receptor beta chain was observed in a study of human T cells and chemical hapten exposure (dated by TCRdb to 2020 to 2023). As for the study more broadly: The libraries were sequenced as a pool, and the TCR yield per sample differed mostly because of small variations in library volumes within the pool. Each blood RNA sample was used to sequence both TCR alpha and TCR beta chains. The study tracked peripheral blood TCR repertoire changes in vivo during primary and secondary sensitization to the hapten diphenylcyclopropenone (DPC) in alopecia patients. Overall results and qualifications from the work: The number of TCRs above 1 in 1000 frequency did not change with DPC sensitization; there was no evidence of global repertoire structure alterations. After repeated subsampling, changes were observed in the strength of the expansion versus patch-test correlation and in the threshold at which the correlation became significant.

V is clipped by 0 bases and J by 1 base, and the sequence between their germline boundaries is 8 bases long. From the germline V gene (reference sequence), CDR1 is DFQATT and CDR2 is SNEGSKA. Reading from cysteine to phenylalanine, the CDR3 counts 14 amino acids. Here the CDR3 DNA is all that survives: 42 bases in frame from base 1. To note about this clonotype: Which antigen it targets is not known. It has no much larger one-base neighbor in the sample; base qualities were not kept.

Receptor libraries were prepared by RACE. The run used a NextSeq 500. Library preparation attached unique molecular identifiers to individual cDNA molecules for quantitative, reproducible TCR counting. As for how the authors treated the data: Samples had a median of roughly 87,000 TCRs, with a range from roughly 23,224 to 700,000. The Decombinator software suite was used to annotate the V, J and CDR3 of the TCR reads. For the PS versus PT1 abundance plots, all samples were subsampled to the same number of TCRs (28,000). Expanded TCRs were defined as absent before sensitization and observed at least eight times at the 2-week time point. In TCRdb, the public reads were trimmed at Q25 with fastp and aligned with MiXCR, with productive beta chains retained. Rows with a matching CDR3 protein are joined into one entry that keeps the most common DNA and genes. TCRdb, not the original authors, processed these V and J calls. The sample data list just over 90,000 distinct CDR3 sequences, and over 8% of these were observed just once. The top ten clonotypes cover 2.9% of the sample.

Reading the label with the study, this specimen's time point is: healthy volunteer bleed at 2 weeks. Total RNA was isolated from unfractionated whole blood collected in Tempus Blood RNA tubes. Five healthy volunteers acted as controls for TCR sequencing and had blood drawn at day 0, 2 weeks and 6 weeks. Sample: whole blood. The chain is assembled from TRBV20-1 and TRBJ2-3; tentative D gene TRBD2, with 5 bases matching. The sequence was obtained from a female donor in good health. Some clones in this sample may be carry-over from other donors' samples. The nucleotides read TGCAGTGCTAGAGATGAAGCGGGCACAGATACGCAGTATTTT. This translates into CSARDEAGTDTQYF.